Described below is a single T cell receptor (beta chain) sequence and its context. No antigen is known for it. Primers: 60 Vbeta forward and 13 Jbeta reverse. The repertoire was sequenced with immunoSEQ multiplex PCR; TCRdb's copy has only in-frame clones and lacks some. The sample carries fewer than 200,000 clones, about two thirds recorded once. This entry belongs to a study of cytomegalovirus exposure and HLA in healthy donors. CDR1 is SGDLS, CDR2 YYNGEE, per germline. Trimming shortened V by 0 bases and J by 2 bases, and 16 bases separated the two germline ends. The CDR3 is 17 residues long. Broader study findings: The authors later found HLA-associated TCR beta chains more clonally expanded than equally common others. Later analysis associated a missense DCLRE1C variant with TCR beta V- and J-gene trimming. A prior analysis recorded that most TCR beta V segments were productive about 87% or about 30% of the time.

The gene calls are TRBV9 and TRBJ2-3; D unclear. This clonotype originated in a young woman in good health and CMV-seropositive. Sequenced sample: PBMCs. CDR3 sequence reads: CASSVGAASRLTDTQYF. The CDR3 DNA is TGTGCCAGCAGCGTAGGTGCCGCATCGCGCCTCACAGATACGCAGTATTTT.